This is a list of T cell receptor beta chains from one sample in a study of CD8 T cells in ankylosing spondylitis. TCRdb processed the 5' RACE reads anew with MiXCR; each CDR3 protein has one entry. The table has 200,000 to 300,000 distinct CDR3 sequences, around 10% seen once. Sequencing was done on a sample of blood, either unsorted or a sorted T cell fraction (not recorded which). The receptor source for this set is a male donor with ankylosing spondylitis or in good health (not recorded which). CDR3s include the opening cysteine and the closing phenylalanine or tryptophan. A D gene is named only where the DNA matches it firmly. A row's size may be missing; if present it is once, few, many or a size class.

CDR3aa,CDR3nt,abundance,j_gene,len,d_gene,v_gene
CASSLEAIGINTQYF,TGCGCCAGCAGCTTGGAGGCCATCGGAATTAATACGCAGTATTTT,many,TRBJ2-3,15,.,TRBV5-1
CASSLASTYEQYF,TGTGCCAGCAGTTTGGCTAGCACCTACGAGCAGTACTTC,many,TRBJ2-7,13,.,TRBV27
CASSLRAGQTEAFF,TGCGCCAGCAGCTTGCGGGCAGGGCAAACTGAAGCTTTCTTT,few,TRBJ1-1,14,.,TRBV5-1
CATSDGELFF,TGTGCCACCAGTGATGGGGAGCTGTTTTTT,few,TRBJ2-2,10,.,TRBV24-1
CASSQERAFGMVDEQFF,TGTGCCAGCAGCCAAGAGAGAGCGTTTGGCATGGTCGATGAGCAGTTCTTC,many,TRBJ2-1,17,.,TRBV4-2
CASSPNPTEYQETQYF,TGTGCCAGCAGTCCAAATCCGACAGAGTACCAAGAGACCCAGTACTTC,few,TRBJ2-5,16,.,TRBV11-2
CASSPGLPHTDTQYF,TGCGCCAGCAGCCCGGGACTACCCCACACAGATACGCAGTATTTT,many,TRBJ2-3,15,TRBD2,TRBV5-1
CAISDYNEQFF,TGTGCCATCAGTGATTACAATGAGCAGTTCTTC,.,TRBJ2-1,11,.,TRBV10-3
CASSPSSQGATEAFF,TGTGCCAGCAGCCCCTCTAGTCAGGGGGCGACTGAAGCTTTCTTT,few,TRBJ1-1,15,TRBD1,TRBV7-6
CASGTGSEQYF,TGCGCCAGCGGAACCGGGAGCGAGCAGTACTTC,many,TRBJ2-7,11,.,TRBV10-1
CASSDPSGARDNEQFF,TGTGCCAGCAGTGATCCCTCAGGGGCCCGGGACAATGAGCAGTTCTTC,few,TRBJ2-1,16,.,TRBV25-1
CAISEGNYYGYTF,TGTGCCATCAGTGAGGGGAATTACTATGGCTACACCTTC,many,TRBJ1-2,13,.,TRBV10-3
CSVGFSNYGYTF,TGCAGCGTTGGTTTCAGCAACTATGGCTACACCTTC,many,TRBJ1-2,12,.,TRBV29-1
CASSFDTGGSFADTQYF,TGCGCCAGCAGCTTCGATACCGGGGGCAGCTTTGCAGATACGCAGTATTTT,many,TRBJ2-3,17,.,TRBV5-1
CASSTGNEQFF,TGTGCCAGCAGCACAGGCAATGAGCAGTTCTTC,many,TRBJ2-1,11,.,TRBV12-3/TRBV12-4
CSADQGARGYTF,TGCAGTGCTGATCAGGGGGCGCGAGGCTACACCTTC,many,TRBJ1-2,12,TRBD1,TRBV20-1
CASSYSAGNNEQFF,TGTGCCAGCAGTTACTCTGCGGGGAACAATGAGCAGTTCTTC,few,TRBJ2-1,14,.,TRBV6-5